Sequencing of this TCR beta chain was carried out in a study of GPR56 and killer-like receptors on CD4 memory cells (dated by TCRdb to 2018 to 2020). Turning to the overall study: The study proposed that progressive acquisition of KLRB1, KLRG1, GPR56 and then KLRF1 marks human CD4+ memory T-cell differentiation and cytokine production potential. Healthy blood donors in the study were described as age-matched to the liver disease patients, whose median age was roughly 71 years.

There are 14 amino acids in the CDR3, from cysteine to phenylalanine inclusive. No DNA sequence is on record. CDR1 is given as MNHNS and CDR2 as SASEGT, both from the germline V gene. Broad study findings and their caveats: Overlap of TCR repertoires was observed especially between the late populations 4 and 5, and partly population 3. The clones that dominated late populations 4 and 5 were also present in early populations 1 and 2, and the authors interpreted this finding as evidence for linear differentiation. Rather than covering full repertoires, the diversity and similarity analyses were limited to the 100 most expanded clones in each population. Clonal frequency was low in the marker-negative population and rose progressively along the proposed pathway, while TCRbeta diversity fell correspondingly.

Regarding this clonotype: No cognate antigen has been identified for it.

The sequencer listed for this sample is Illumina HiSeq 2500. Sequencing libraries were built by amplifying the recombined TCRbeta locus with a previously published PCR protocol. The original methods were these. Reads whose average quality score was below 30 were removed, and the reads that remained were processed with IMSEQ. Vbeta gene, Jbeta gene and CDR3 amino acid sequence were used to define clonotypes. The Morisita-Horn index, computed on the top 100 expanded clones, was used to quantify repertoire overlap between populations. Renyi diversity profiles calculated on the top 100 expanded clones were used to assess clonal diversity. Through TCRdb reprocessing, the reads give one entry per CDR3 protein sequence; DNA is omitted. The V and J calls reflect TCRdb's pipeline rather than the authors' work. The table held for this sample gives some 1,000 distinct CDR3 sequences. 17% of the sample lies in the top ten.

Before TCRbeta sequencing, fluorescence-activated cell sorting was used to enrich five KLR/GPR56-defined CD4+ populations. TCRbeta repertoires of five CD4+ T-cell subsets defined by KLRB1, KLRG1, GPR56 and KLRF1 expression were sequenced to test a linear memory differentiation pathway. TCR-sequenced cells came from peripheral blood of healthy control individuals, reported as five donors in the TCRbeta analysis figure. Heparinized peripheral blood was collected and all samples were processed within one hour of retrieval. To isolate peripheral blood mononuclear cells, blood was diluted 1:2 in PBS and put through Biocoll density gradient centrifugation at room temperature. Before flow sorting, CD4+ T cells were enriched from freshly isolated PBMCs by magnetic sorting with anti-CD4 MicroBeads. A BD FACSAria II was used to sort CD4+ T cells enriched from PBMCs of healthy donors according to marker expression. For surface staining, the researchers used Miltenyi Biotec antibodies: anti-KLRB1 clone 191B8, anti-KLRF1 clone 4A4.D10 and anti-KLRG1 clone REA261.

The V and J segments used are TRBV6-1 and TRBJ2-1; TCRdb returns TRBD1, unconfirmable since there is no DNA. The sequence was collected from a human donor in good health. The sample comprised memory CD4+ T cells from blood. CDR3 reads: CASSEAGAGREQFF.